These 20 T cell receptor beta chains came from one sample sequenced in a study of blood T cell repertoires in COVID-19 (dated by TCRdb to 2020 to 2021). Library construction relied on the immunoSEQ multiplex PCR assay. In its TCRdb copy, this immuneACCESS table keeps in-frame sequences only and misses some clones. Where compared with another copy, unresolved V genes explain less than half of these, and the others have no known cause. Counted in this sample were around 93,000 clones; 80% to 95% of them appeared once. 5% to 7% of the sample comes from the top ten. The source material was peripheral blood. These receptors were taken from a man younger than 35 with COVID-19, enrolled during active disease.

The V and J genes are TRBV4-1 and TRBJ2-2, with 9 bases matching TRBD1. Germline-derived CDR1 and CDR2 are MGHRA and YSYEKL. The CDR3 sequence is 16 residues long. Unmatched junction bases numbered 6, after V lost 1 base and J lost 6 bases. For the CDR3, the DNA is TGCGCCAGCAGCCAAGGGGGACAGGGTGGGCCCGGGGAGCTGTTTTTT. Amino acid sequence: CASSQGGQGGPGELFF.

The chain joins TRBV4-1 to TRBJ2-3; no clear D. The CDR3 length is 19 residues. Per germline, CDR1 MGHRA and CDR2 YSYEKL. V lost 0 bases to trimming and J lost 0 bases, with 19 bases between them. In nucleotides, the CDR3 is TGCGCCAGCAGCCAAGACCCATCCCGACTCCAAGAAAGCACAGATACGCAGTATTTT. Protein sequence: CASSQDPSRLQESTDTQYF.

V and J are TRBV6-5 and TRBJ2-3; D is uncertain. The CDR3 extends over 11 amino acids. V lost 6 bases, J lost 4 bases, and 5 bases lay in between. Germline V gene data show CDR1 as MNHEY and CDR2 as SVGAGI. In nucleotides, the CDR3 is TGTGCCAGCAGCCGGTCAGATACGCAGTATTTT. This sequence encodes CASSRSDTQYF.

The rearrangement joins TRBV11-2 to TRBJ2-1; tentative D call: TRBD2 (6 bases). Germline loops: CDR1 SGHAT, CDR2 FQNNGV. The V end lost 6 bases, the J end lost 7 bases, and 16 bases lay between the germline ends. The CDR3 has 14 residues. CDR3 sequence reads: CASRRSTLANEQFF. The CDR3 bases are TGTGCCAGCAGACGCTCCACTCTAGCGAATGAGCAGTTCTTC.

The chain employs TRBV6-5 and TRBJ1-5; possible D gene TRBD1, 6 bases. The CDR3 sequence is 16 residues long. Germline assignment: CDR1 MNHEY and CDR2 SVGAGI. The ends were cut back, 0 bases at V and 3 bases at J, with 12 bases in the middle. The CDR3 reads CASSYSGGADNQPQHF. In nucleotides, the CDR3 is TGTGCCAGCAGTTACTCGGGGGGGGCTGACAATCAGCCCCAGCATTTT.

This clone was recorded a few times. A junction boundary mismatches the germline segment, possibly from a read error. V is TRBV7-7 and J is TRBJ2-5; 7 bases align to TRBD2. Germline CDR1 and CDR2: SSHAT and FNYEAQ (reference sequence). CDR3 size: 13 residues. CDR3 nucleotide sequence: TGTGCTAGCAGCACGGGACTACAAGAGACCCAGTACTTC. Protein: CASSTGLQETQYF.

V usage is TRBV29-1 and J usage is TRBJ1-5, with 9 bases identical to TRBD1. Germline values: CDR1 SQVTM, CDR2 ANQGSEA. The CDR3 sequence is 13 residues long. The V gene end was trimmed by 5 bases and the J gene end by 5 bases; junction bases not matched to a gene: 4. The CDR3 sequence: CSVTGGADQPQHF. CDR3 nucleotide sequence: TGCAGCGTTACAGGGGGCGCGGATCAGCCCCAGCATTTT.

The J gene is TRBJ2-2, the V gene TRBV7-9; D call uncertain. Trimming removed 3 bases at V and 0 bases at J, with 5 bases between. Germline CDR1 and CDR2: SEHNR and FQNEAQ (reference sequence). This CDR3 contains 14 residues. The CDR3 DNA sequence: TGTGCCAGCAGCTTTAGCACGAACACCGGGGAGCTGTTTTTT. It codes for CASSFSTNTGELFF.

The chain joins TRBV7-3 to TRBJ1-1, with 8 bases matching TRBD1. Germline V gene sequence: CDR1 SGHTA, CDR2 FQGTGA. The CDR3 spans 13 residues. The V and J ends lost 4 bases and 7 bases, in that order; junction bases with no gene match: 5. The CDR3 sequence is CASSSQGAGEAFF. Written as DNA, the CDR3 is TGTGCCAGCAGCTCTCAGGGGGCCGGTGAAGCTTTCTTT.

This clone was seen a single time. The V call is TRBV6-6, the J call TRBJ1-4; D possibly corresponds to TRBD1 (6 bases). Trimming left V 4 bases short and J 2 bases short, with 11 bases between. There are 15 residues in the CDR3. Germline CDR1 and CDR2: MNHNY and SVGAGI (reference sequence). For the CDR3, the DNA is TGTGCCAGCAGTTCCAACACAGGGACTAATGAAAAACTGTTTTTT. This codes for CASSSNTGTNEKLFF.

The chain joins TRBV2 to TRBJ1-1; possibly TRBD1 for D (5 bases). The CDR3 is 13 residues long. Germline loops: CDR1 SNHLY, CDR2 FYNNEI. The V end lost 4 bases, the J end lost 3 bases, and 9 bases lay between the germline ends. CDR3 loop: CASSGGRDTEAFF. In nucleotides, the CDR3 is TGTGCCAGCAGTGGGGGCAGGGACACTGAAGCTTTCTTT. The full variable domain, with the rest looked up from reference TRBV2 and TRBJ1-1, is EPEVTQTPSHQVTQMGQEVILRCVPISNHLYFYWYRQILGQKVEFLVSFYNNEISEKSEIFDDQFSVERPDGSNFTLKIRSTKLEDSAMYFCASSGGRDTEAFFGQGTRLTVV.

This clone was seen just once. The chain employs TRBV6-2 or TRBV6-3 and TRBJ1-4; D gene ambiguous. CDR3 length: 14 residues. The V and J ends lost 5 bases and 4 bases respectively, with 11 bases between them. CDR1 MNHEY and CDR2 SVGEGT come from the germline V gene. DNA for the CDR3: TGTGCCAGCAGTCAGGCGGGATTTAATGAAAAACTGTTTTTT. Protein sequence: CASSQAGFNEKLFF.

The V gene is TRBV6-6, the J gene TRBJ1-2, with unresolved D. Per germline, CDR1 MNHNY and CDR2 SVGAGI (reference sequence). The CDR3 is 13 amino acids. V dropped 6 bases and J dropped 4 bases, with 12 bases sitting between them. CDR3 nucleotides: TGTGCCAGCAGCCCTGGCTTGTTCTATGGCTACACCTTC. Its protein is CASSPGLFYGYTF.

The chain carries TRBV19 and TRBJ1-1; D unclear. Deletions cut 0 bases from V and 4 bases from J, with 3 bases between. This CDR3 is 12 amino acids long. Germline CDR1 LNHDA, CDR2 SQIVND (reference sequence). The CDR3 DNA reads TGTGCCAGTAGTATAGATAGCACTGAAGCTTTCTTT. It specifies CASSIDSTEAFF.

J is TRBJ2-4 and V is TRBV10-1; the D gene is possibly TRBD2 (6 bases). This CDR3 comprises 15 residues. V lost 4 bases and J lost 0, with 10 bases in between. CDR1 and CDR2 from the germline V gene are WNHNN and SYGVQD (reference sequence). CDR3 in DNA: TGCGCCAGCAGTGCCTGGGGGGAAGCCAAAAACATTCAGTACTTC. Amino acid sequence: CASSAWGEAKNIQYF.

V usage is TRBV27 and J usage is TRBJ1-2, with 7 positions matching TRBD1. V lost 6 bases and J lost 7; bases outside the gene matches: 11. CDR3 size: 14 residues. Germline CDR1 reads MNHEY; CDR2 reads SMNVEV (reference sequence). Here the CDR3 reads CASSATGTFSGYTF. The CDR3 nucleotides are TGTGCCAGCAGCGCGACAGGGACTTTCTCTGGCTACACCTTC.

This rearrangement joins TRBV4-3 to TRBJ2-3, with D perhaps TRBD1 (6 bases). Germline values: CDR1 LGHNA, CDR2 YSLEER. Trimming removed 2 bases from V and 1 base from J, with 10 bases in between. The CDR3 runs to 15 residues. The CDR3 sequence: CASSQMTGGTDTQYF. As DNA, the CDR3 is TGCGCCAGCAGCCAAATGACAGGAGGCACAGATACGCAGTATTTT.

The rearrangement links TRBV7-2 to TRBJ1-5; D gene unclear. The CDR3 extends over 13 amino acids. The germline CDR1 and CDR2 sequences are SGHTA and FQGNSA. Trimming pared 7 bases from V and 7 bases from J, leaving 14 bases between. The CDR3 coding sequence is TGTGCCAGCACGGAGGCGGTAAACCAGCCCCAGCATTTT. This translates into CASTEAVNQPQHF. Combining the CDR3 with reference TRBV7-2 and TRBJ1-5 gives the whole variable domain GAGVSQSPSNKVTEKGKDVELRCDPISGHTALYWYRQSLGQGLEFLIYFQGNSAPDKSGLPSDRFSAERTGGSVSTLTIQRTQQEDSAVYLCASTEAVNQPQHFGDGTRLSIL.

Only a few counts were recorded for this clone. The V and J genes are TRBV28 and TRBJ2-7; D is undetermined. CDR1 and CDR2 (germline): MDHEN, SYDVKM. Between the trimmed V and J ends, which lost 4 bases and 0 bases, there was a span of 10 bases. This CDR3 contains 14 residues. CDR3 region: CASSYTESSYEQYF. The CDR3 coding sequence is TGTGCCAGCAGTTATACGGAGAGCTCCTACGAGCAGTACTTC.

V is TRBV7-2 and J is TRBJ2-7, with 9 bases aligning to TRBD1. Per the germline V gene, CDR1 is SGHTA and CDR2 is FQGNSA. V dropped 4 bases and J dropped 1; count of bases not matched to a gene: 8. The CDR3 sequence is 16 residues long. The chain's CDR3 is CASSYRAGQGSYEQYF. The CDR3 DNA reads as TGTGCCAGCAGCTACAGGGCGGGACAGGGATCCTACGAGCAGTACTTC.